This T cell receptor beta chain was sequenced for a study of siplizumab effects on memory and regulatory T cells. V lost 1 base to trimming and J lost 5 bases, with 10 bases between them. There are 13 residues in the CDR3. In germline, CDR1 is SGDLS, CDR2 YYNGEE. The method was immunoSEQ multiplex PCR; TCRdb's version includes in-frame clones alone and lacks a portion of them. The sample includes around 110,000 clones, approximately 94% of them seen just once. Findings and caveats of the study: Naive T cells looked more diverse than memory cells, and they looked like major contributors to the alloresponse.

This clone has a single count. Its antigen is as yet unknown. V is TRBV9 and J is TRBJ2-7, with D hard to call. The sequence derives from a human donor in good health. Sequenced: non-Treg CD4+ T cells sorted from blood. Here the CDR3 reads CASSVMAQDEQYF. The CDR3 DNA reads TGTGCCAGCAGCGTAATGGCCCAGGACGAGCAGTACTTC.